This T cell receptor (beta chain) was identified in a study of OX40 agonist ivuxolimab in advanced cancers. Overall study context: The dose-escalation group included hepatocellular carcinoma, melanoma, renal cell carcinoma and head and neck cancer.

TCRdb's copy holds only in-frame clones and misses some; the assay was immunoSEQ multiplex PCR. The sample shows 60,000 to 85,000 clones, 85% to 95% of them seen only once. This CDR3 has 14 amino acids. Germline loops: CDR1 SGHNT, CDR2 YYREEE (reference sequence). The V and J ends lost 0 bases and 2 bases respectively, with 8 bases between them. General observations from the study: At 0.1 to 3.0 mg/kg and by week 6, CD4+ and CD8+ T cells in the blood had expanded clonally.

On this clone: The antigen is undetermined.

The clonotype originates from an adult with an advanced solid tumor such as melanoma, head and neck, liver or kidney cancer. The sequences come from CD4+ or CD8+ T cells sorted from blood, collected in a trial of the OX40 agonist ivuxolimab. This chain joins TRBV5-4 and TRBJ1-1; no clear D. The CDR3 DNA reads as TGTGCCAGCAGCTTGGTTCAGGCCAACACTGAAGCTTTCTTT. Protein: CASSLVQANTEAFF.